This T cell receptor (beta chain) was obtained from a study of identifying expanded T cells in peripheral blood (dated by TCRdb to the late 2010s). The study in broad terms: Technical replicates were generated by sequencing separate aliquots of the same genomic DNA pool, with four replicates compared pairwise.

No immune events, such as infections, were documented for the healthy donors during the collection period. Healthy-donor blood repertoires served as a training cohort to calibrate time-dependent variance in a beta-binomial model of T-cell clone differential abundance. There were roughly 10 healthy donors in the training cohort, of whom 3 were female and 7 were male. On average the donors were approximately 40 years old, and their ages spanned roughly 29 to 70 years. Whole blood from each healthy donor was obtained from a commercial supplier and was collected at three time points 2 to 3 weeks apart. Genomic DNA was extracted from unsorted whole blood for immunosequencing. General conclusions and limits of the study: Across all healthy-donor time intervals, the beta-binomial model significantly lowered both the number of clones called differentially abundant and the false-positive rate. Variance in clone template counts between approximately two-week samples significantly increased with total template count across all healthy donors. The authors expected that biological variance in healthy repertoires might rise further over much longer intervals, such as months to years. The binomial model flagged about 1.1 differentially abundant clones between technical replicates but 15 to 17 over around 2 weeks and approximately 18 over approximately 4 weeks.

Notes on this clone: What this receptor recognizes is not known. Within one base of it there is no much larger clone, and no base qualities were kept.

V is cut back by 2 bases and J by 7 bases, with 3 bases in the junction unmatched. The cysteine opens and the phenylalanine closes a CDR3 of 15 amino acids. Left in the record is the CDR3 DNA by itself, 45 bases read in frame from the first base. Reading the germline V gene gives CDR1 MRHNA and CDR2 SNTAGT. TCRbeta CDR3 regions were profiled with the immunoSEQ Assay using bias-controlled multiplex PCR amplification of genomic DNA. The authors' pipeline ran thus. To quantify the absolute abundance of each unique TCRbeta CDR3 region, the sequences were collapsed and filtered. Differential abundance was tested with a binomial (Fisher-equivalent) model and with a beta-binomial model adding time-dependent variance fitted from healthy donors. Clones with fewer than 5 combined templates were excluded, and clones with Benjamini-Hochberg FDR below 0.01 were called differentially abundant. Beta-binomial variance was modeled as a function of total template count across the two samples using the form v = (b*log(k)+a)^2. Imported from immuneACCESS, the table was reduced by TCRdb to in-frame sequences with V and J called. These copies leave out some clones; in studies compared against another copy, an unresolved V gene accounts for under half, and the cause of the remainder is not known. For V, J and clone size, that table is used; D and trimming come from the DNA. The sample includes 85,000 to 100,000 clones, with approximately 89% observed a single time. Jointly, the top ten make up approximately 4% of the sample.

Sequencing was performed on blood. The sequence joins TRBV6-4 to TRBJ2-6, with TRBD1 identical over 9 junction bases. This clonotype originated in a person between 18 and 69 years old in good health. The CDR3 sequence is CASSDLGQGANVLTF. The nucleotides are TGTGCCAGCAGTGACCTGGGACAGGGAGCCAACGTCCTGACTTTC.